The present T cell receptor (beta chain) was sequenced within a study of early T cells in non-severe SARS-CoV-2 infection. Study in general: Sequencing of unsorted whole blood was done on bulk RNA, leaving chains unpaired. Points from the study as a whole: VDJdb matching, biased toward anti-spike CD8 responses, missed private and CD4 specificities.

This clonotype was found many times. The antigen remains undetermined. Individual cDNA molecules carried attached unique molecular identifiers. Via MiXCR, TCRdb re-called the 5' RACE reads, giving one row per CDR3 protein. The table includes tens of thousands of distinct CDR3 sequences, 5.8% detected once. CDR3 size: 17 residues. V trimming: 7 bases; J trimming: 0 bases; junction bases outside the gene matches: 12. Germline V gives CDR1 SGDLS, CDR2 YYNGEE. This sequence joins TRBV9 and TRBJ2-1, with 8 nucleotides matching TRBD2. The source material was whole blood. The TCR comes from an adult who was a healthcare worker with PCR-confirmed SARS-CoV-2 infection or an uninfected control (not recorded which). The CDR3 sequence: CASGKGTSGSSYNEQFF. The CDR3 region has the DNA TGTGCCAGCGGAAAGGGTACTAGCGGAAGCTCCTACAATGAGCAGTTCTTC.